This T cell receptor (beta chain) was sequenced in a study of T cell changes during pregnancy in multiple sclerosis (dated by TCRdb to between 2019 and 2020). Background for the entire study: Changes in the T cell repertoire over the course of pregnancy were examined in this study in women with multiple sclerosis.

Libraries came from the immunoSEQ multiplex PCR assay. In its TCRdb copy, this immuneACCESS table keeps in-frame sequences only and misses some clones. Where compared with another copy, unresolved V genes explain less than half of these, and the others have no known cause. This sample gives tens of thousands of clones in total; more than 85% of them show up just once. Roughly 0.5% of the sample is in the top ten clones. Of note for this clone: Its antigen remains unidentified. It has no much larger one-base neighbor in the sample; base qualities were not kept.

The sample consisted of CD4+ T cells from peripheral blood mononuclear cells, taken in the second trimester of pregnancy. The clonotype comes from a female donor in good health, enrolled as a control in a pregnancy study.

The CDR3 has the sequence CASSYGGATNEKLFF. At the DNA level, the sequence is TGTGCCAGCAGTTACGGGGGCGCAACTAATGAAAAACTGTTTTTT. The chain couples TRBV6-6 to TRBJ1-4; the D region possibly corresponds to TRBD1 (6 bases align). V drops 2 bases and J drops 0 bases, leaving 7 bases in between. The cysteine opens and the phenylalanine closes a CDR3 of 15 amino acids. Just CDR3 DNA is preserved here, 45 bases in frame from base 1. CDR1 and CDR2 were assigned from the germline V gene (reference sequence) as MNHNY and SVGAGI.